The 15 T cell receptor beta chains below were found in one sample sequenced in a study of response to subunit inactivated influenza vaccine. TCRdb passed the RT-PCR reads through MiXCR, listing each CDR3 protein once. The sample lists under 750,000 distinct CDR3 sequences; approximately 10% were seen once. The source was PBMCs from blood, collected on the day of vaccination. The receptors were sampled from a man aged 45-65 years who received an inactivated influenza vaccine.

This clonotype has a count of ten or more. It may be a read error: a sequence one base away is much more abundant. This chain joins TRBV10-3 and TRBJ2-4; D perhaps matches TRBD1 (7 bases). Per the germline V gene, CDR1 is ENHRY and CDR2 is SYGVKD. CDR3 length: 16 amino acids. The CDR3 DNA reads as TGTTCCATCAGTGAGTCGGTCGGGGGACAGAAAAACATTCAGTACTTC. Protein product: CSISESVGGQKNIQYF.

This clonotype was counted at least ten times. This chain links TRBV7-3 with TRBJ2-1; 8 bases are a match to TRBD2. Per the germline V gene, CDR1 is SGHTA and CDR2 is FQGTGA. Unmatched junction bases numbered 5, after V lost 2 bases and J lost 8 bases. The CDR3 has 14 residues. DNA of the CDR3: TGTGCCAGCAGCTTAGCGGGAGGAAGCGATGAGCAGTTCTTC. It translates to CASSLAGGSDEQFF.

This clonotype was detected a few times. CDR3 sequence: CASSLGMVEQFF. CDR3 in DNA: TGTGCCAGCAGCTTAGGTATGGTGGAACAGTTCTTC. This sequence joins TRBV13 and TRBJ2-1; D gene unclear. The ends were cut back, 0 bases at V and 13 bases at J, with 10 bases in the middle. Germline-derived CDR1 and CDR2 are PRHDT and FYEKMQ (reference sequence). CDR3 length: 12 amino acids.

V and J are TRBV4-3 and TRBJ2-2; the D is unclear. The V end lost 0 bases, the J end lost 5 bases, and 10 bases lay between the germline ends. The germline V gene encodes CDR1 LGHNA and CDR2 YSLEER. The CDR3 has 15 amino acids. CDR3 loop: CASSQDRRLTGELFF. The CDR3 region has the DNA TGCGCCAGCAGCCAAGATCGCAGATTAACCGGGGAGCTGTTTTTT.

This clonotype was observed a handful of times. V is TRBV7-2 and J is TRBJ2-7, with 7 bases lining up with TRBD1. The germline V gene has CDR1 SGHTA and CDR2 FQGNSA. The CDR3 consists of 15 residues. Germline trimming cut 1 base from V and 3 bases from J; bases unmatched to any gene: 6. CDR3 in amino acids: CASSLGSGGFYEQYF. CDR3 DNA: TGTGCCAGCAGCTTAGGGTCAGGGGGTTTCTACGAGCAGTACTTC.

By proportion, this clonotype is medium-sized (0.01 to 0.1%). The chain uses TRBV12-3 or TRBV12-4 and TRBJ1-2, with a tentative D call TRBD1 (5 bases). The CDR3 runs to 11 residues. The V end lost 5 bases, the J end lost 7 bases, and 8 bases lay between the germline ends. The DNA of the CDR3 is TGTGCCAGCAGTCCAGGGACTGGCTACACCTTC. Encoded protein: CASSPGTGYTF.

The rearrangement joins TRBV5-1 to TRBJ2-3; D may be TRBD2 (7 bases). V shed 4 bases and J shed 2 bases, with 17 bases lying between them. The CDR3 contains 16 residues. The germline V gene encodes CDR1 SGHRS and CDR2 YFSETQ. The CDR3 coding sequence is TGCGCCAGCAGCGAAGGGGGACTAACAAACACAGATACGCAGTATTTT. It codes for CASSEGGLTNTDTQYF.

This clonotype has at least ten counts. The chain joins TRBV5-1 to TRBJ1-1; D gene ambiguous. Germline assignment: CDR1 SGHRS and CDR2 YFSETQ. V was trimmed by 1 base and J by 3 bases, leaving 4 bases between them. The CDR3 spans 12 residues. The CDR3 region is CASSLSDTEAFF. CDR3 nucleotide sequence: TGCGCCAGCAGCTTGTCGGACACTGAAGCTTTCTTT.

In this sample, this clonotype turned up a few times. The chain combines TRBV27 with TRBJ1-1, with D uncertain. Between the trimmed V and J ends, which lost 6 bases and 5 bases, there was a span of 16 bases. CDR3 size: 14 residues. Germline loops: CDR1 MNHEY, CDR2 SMNVEV (reference sequence). DNA of the CDR3: TGTGCCAGCAGGAACACCGGAGGGTTTACTGAAGCTTTCTTT. This encodes CASRNTGGFTEAFF.

This clonotype showed up many times. Written as DNA, the CDR3 is TGTGCCATCAGTGAAGGCGGGTTCAACTACAATGAGCAGTTCTTC. The encoded protein is CAISEGGFNYNEQFF. V usage is TRBV10-3 and J usage is TRBJ2-1; tentatively, D is TRBD2 (5 bases). Germline V lookup: CDR1 ENHRY, CDR2 SYGVKD. V shed 3 bases and J shed 3 bases, with 12 bases lying between them. This CDR3 region has 15 residues.

This clonotype was recorded at least ten times. The rearrangement joins TRBV4-2 to TRBJ2-1; possibly TRBD1 for D (5 bases). CDR1 is LGHNA, CDR2 YNFKEQ, per germline. This CDR3 region has 18 residues. The germline V and J ends were trimmed by 4 bases and 7 bases, with 26 bases remaining between them. The CDR3 DNA is TGTGCCAGCAGCCTCACGGGTGACAGCCAACGGAATAAGAATGAGCAGTTCTTC. It codes for CASSLTGDSQRNKNEQFF.

This clonotype was counted a few times. The gene calls are TRBV12-3 or TRBV12-4 and TRBJ2-7, with D perhaps TRBD1 (6 bases). The ends were cut back, 3 bases at V and 4 bases at J, with 10 bases in the middle. The CDR3 runs 13 residues. The CDR3: CASSFSQGYEQYF. In DNA, the CDR3 is TGTGCCAGCAGTTTTTCGCAGGGGTACGAGCAGTACTTC.

This clonotype was counted a few times. The CDR3 region is CSASEITDTQYF. CDR3 sequence (DNA): TGCAGTGCCTCGGAGATCACAGATACGCAGTATTTT. The chain carries TRBV20-1 and TRBJ2-3, with D hard to call. Trimming left V 6 bases short and J 2 bases short, with 9 bases between. CDR1 and CDR2 (germline): DFQATT, SNEGSKA (reference sequence). CDR3 size: 12 residues.

A few counts support this clonotype. The V and J genes are TRBV6-5 and TRBJ2-3, with unresolved D. The V end was cut by 0 bases, the J end by 4 bases, with 11 bases between. CDR3 length equals 15 residues. Looked up from germline, CDR1 is MNHEY and CDR2 is SVGAGI. The CDR3 nucleotides are TGTGCCAGCAGTTACTCAAGGACCCGGGCAGATACGCAGTATTTT. It codes for CASSYSRTRADTQYF.

This clonotype was found many times. The chain combines TRBV28 with TRBJ2-7; D unclear. The CDR3 is 13 residues long. V was clipped by 4 bases and J by 0 bases, with 7 bases between them. Per germline, CDR1 MDHEN and CDR2 SYDVKM. CDR3: CASSWTGSYEQYF. CDR3 DNA sequence: TGTGCCAGCAGTTGGACGGGCTCCTACGAGCAGTACTTC.